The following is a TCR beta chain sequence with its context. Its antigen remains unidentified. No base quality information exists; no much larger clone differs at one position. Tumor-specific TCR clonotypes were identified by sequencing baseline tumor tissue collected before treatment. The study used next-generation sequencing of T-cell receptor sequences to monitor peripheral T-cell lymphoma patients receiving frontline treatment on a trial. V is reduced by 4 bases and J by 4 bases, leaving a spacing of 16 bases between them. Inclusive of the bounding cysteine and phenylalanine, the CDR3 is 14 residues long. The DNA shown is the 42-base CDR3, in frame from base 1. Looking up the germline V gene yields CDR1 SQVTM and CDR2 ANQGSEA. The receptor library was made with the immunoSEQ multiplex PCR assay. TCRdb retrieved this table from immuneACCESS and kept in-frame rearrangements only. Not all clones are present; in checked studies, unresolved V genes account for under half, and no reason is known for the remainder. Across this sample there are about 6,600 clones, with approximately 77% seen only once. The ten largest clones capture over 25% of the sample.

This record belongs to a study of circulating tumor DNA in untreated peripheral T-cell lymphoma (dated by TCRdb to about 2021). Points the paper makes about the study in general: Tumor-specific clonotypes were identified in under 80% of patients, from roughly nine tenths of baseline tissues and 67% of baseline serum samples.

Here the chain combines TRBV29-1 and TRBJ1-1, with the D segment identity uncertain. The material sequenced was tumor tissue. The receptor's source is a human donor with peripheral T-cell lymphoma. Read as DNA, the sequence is TGCAGCGTTGTTAGTATAGCTTGGACCACTGAAGCTTTCTTT. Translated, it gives CSVVSIAWTTEAFF.